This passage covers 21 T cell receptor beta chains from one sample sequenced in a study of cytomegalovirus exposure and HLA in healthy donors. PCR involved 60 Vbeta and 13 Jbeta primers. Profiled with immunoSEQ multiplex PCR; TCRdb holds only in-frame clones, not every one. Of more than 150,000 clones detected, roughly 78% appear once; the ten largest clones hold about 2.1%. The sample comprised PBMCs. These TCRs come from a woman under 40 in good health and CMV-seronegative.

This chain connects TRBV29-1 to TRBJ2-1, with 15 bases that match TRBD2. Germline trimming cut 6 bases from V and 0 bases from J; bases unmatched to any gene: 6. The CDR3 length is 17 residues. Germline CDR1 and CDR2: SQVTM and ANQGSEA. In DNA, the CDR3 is TGCAGCGTAGCCGGGACTAGCGGGGGGAGCTCCTACAATGAGCAGTTCTTC. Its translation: CSVAGTSGGSSYNEQFF.

The CDR3 here is CASSLGSGGTHLKQYF. CDR3 in DNA: TGTGCCAGCAGCTTGGGAAGCGGGGGGACACACCTCAAGCAGTACTTC. The chain carries TRBV5-6 and TRBJ2-7; 9 bases are shared with TRBD2. Unmatched junction bases numbered 12, after V lost 0 bases and J lost 8 bases. CDR3 length equals 16 residues. In germline, CDR1 is SGHDT, CDR2 YYEEEE.

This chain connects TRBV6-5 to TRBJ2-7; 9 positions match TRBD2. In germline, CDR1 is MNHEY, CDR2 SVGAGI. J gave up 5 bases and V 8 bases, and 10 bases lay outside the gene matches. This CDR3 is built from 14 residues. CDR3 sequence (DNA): TGTGCCAGCGAACCGGCGGGGGGGAAGAACGAGCAGTACTTC. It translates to CASEPAGGKNEQYF.

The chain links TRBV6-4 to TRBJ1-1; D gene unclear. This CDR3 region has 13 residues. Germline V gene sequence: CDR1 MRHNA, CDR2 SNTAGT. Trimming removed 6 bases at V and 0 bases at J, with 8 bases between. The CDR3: CASSTSLNTEAFF. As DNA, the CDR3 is TGTGCCAGCAGCACATCCTTGAACACTGAAGCTTTCTTT.

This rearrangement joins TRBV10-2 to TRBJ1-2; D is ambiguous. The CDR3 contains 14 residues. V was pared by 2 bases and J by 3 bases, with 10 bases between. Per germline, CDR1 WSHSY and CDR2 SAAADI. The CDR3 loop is CASSENLGYYGYTF. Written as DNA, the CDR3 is TGCGCCAGCAGTGAGAATCTAGGTTACTATGGCTACACCTTC.

The CDR3 protein is CASSYWDRALVTEAFF. CDR3 sequence (DNA): TGTGCCAGCAGTTACTGGGACAGGGCTCTGGTCACTGAAGCTTTCTTT. V usage is TRBV6-5 and J usage is TRBJ1-1; 9 bases align to TRBD1. Per the germline V gene, CDR1 is MNHEY and CDR2 is SVGAGI. This CDR3 spans 16 amino acids. With 1 base clipped from V and 4 bases from J, the junction kept 7 bases outside the gene matches.

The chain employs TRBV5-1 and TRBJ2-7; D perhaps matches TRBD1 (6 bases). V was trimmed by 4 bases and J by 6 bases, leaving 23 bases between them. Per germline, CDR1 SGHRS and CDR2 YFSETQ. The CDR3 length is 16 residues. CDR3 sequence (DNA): TGCGCCAGCAGCCTCCTTCGGACAGAGGAAGGGTTCGAGCAGTACTTC. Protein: CASSLLRTEEGFEQYF.

The CDR3 nucleotides read TGTGCCACGAGGCGACAGGGGGGAGGAAACACCATATATTTT. Translation: CATRRQGGGNTIYF. This chain joins TRBV27 and TRBJ1-3, with 9 positions matching TRBD1. The CDR3 is 14 amino acids. J lost 4 bases, V lost 10 bases, and 8 bases had no gene match. CDR1 MNHEY and CDR2 SMNVEV come from the germline V gene (reference sequence).

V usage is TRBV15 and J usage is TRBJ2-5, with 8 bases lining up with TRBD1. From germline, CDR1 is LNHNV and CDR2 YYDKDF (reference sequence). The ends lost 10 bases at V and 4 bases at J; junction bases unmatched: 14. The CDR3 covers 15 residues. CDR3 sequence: CAIGGYRGTGETQYF. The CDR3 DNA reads TGTGCCATAGGAGGCTACAGGGGGACGGGAGAGACCCAGTACTTC.

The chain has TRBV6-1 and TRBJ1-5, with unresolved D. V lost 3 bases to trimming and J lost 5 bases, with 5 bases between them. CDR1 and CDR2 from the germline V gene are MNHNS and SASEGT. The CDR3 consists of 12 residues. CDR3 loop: CASSDLYQPQHF. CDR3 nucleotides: TGTGCCAGCAGTGACCTGTATCAGCCCCAGCATTTT.

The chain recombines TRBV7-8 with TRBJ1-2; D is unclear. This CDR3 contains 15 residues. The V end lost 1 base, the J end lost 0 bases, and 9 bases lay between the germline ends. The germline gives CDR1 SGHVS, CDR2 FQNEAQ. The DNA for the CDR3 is TGTGCCAGCAGCTTAGTCCCAGGCACTAACTATGGCTACACCTTC. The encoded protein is CASSLVPGTNYGYTF. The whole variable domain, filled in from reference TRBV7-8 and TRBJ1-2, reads GAGVSQSPRYKVAKRGQDVALRCDPISGHVSLFWYQQALGQGPEFLTYFQNEAQLDKSGLPSDRFFAERPEGSVSTLKIQRTQQEDSAVYLCASSLVPGTNYGYTFGSGTRLTVV.

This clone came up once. The CDR3 nucleotides are TGTGCCAGCAGCTTGAGGGACAGGGGGGAGTCACCCCTCCACTTT. Translation: CASSLRDRGESPLHF. The chain has TRBV7-9 and TRBJ1-6; 11 positions match TRBD1. Germline lookup yields CDR1 SEHNR and CDR2 FQNEAQ (reference sequence). The CDR3 loop spans 15 amino acids. Trimming at V came to 3 bases and at J to 10 bases, leaving 5 bases not matched to a gene.

The CDR3 DNA follows: TGTGCCAGCTCACGGGACAGGACCCAAGAATCCTACGAGCAGTACTTC. This codes for CASSRDRTQESYEQYF. The chain joins TRBV18 to TRBJ2-7; 8 positions match TRBD1. The CDR3 is made up of 16 amino acids. The J segment lost 1 base and the V segment lost 4 bases, leaving 9 bases of the junction unmatched. Germline V gene lookup returns CDR1 KGHSH and CDR2 LQKENI.

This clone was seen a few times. The CDR3: CASSLPQGIASGANVLTF. The CDR3 DNA sequence: TGCGCCAGCAGCTTACCTCAGGGAATTGCTTCTGGGGCCAACGTCCTGACTTTC. The chain joins TRBV5-1 to TRBJ2-6; the D gene is possibly TRBD1 (5 bases). Germline V gene data show CDR1 as SGHRS and CDR2 as YFSETQ. Trimming cost V 2 bases and J 1 base, with 16 bases left between them. The CDR3 is made up of 18 amino acids.

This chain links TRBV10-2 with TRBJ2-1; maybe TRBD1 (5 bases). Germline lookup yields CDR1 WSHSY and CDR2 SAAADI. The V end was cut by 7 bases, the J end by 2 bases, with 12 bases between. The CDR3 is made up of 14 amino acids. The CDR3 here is CASTDPDTYNEQFF. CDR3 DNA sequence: TGCGCCAGCACCGACCCGGACACCTACAATGAGCAGTTCTTC.

The CDR3 DNA is TGCAGCGGTAGCCAAGTTGGACAGGGATTCTATGGCTACACCTTC. Encoded protein: CSGSQVGQGFYGYTF. The chain combines TRBV29-1 with TRBJ1-2, with 8 bases lining up with TRBD1. The junction had 14 bases not matched to a gene; V was cut back by 7 bases and J by 4 bases. The CDR3 extends over 15 amino acids. The germline V gene has CDR1 SQVTM and CDR2 ANQGSEA.

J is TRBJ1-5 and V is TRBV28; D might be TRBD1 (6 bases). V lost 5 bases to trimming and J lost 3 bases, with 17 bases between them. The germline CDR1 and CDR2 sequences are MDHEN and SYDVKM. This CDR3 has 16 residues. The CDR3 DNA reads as TGTGCCAGCAGTGAGACAGGCAAAGGGCCCAATCAGCCCCAGCATTTT. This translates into CASSETGKGPNQPQHF.

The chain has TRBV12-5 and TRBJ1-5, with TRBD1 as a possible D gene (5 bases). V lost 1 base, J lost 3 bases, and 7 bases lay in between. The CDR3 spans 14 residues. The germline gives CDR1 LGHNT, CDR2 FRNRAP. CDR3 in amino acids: CASGLDRLNQPQHF. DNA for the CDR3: TGTGCTAGTGGTTTGGACAGGCTCAATCAGCCCCAGCATTTT.

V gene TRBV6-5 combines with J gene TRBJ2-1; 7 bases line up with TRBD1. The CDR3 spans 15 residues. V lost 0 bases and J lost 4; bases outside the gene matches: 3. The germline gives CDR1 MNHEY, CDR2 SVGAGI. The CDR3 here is CASSYSGDRYNEQFF. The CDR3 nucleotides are TGTGCCAGCAGTTACTCAGGGGACAGATACAATGAGCAGTTCTTC.

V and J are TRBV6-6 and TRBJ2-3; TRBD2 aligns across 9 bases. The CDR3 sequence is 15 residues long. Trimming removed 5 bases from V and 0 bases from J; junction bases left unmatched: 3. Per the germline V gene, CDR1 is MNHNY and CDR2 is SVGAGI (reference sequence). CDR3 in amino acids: CASSTTSGSTDTQYF. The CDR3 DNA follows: TGTGCCAGCAGTACTACTAGCGGGAGCACAGATACGCAGTATTTT.

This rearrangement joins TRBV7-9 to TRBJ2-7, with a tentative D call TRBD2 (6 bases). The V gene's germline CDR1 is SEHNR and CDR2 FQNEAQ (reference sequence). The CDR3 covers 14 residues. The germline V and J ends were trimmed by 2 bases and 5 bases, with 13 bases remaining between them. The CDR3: CASSLQGGKNEQYF. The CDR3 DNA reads TGTGCCAGCAGCTTACAGGGAGGTAAAAACGAGCAGTACTTC.